This is a list of T cell receptor beta chains from one sample in a study of T cells in localized non-small cell lung cancer. The data were produced by immunoSEQ multiplex PCR, yet TCRdb's version contains in-frame clones alone and is incomplete. Here the sample spans about 23,000 clones, approximately 91% being singletons. Sequencing was performed on peripheral blood, taken before any cancer treatment. Receptors originate from a male donor at least 60 years old with stage I lung adenocarcinoma. Both conserved end residues are part of each CDR3. Fields, in order: CDR3 length, J gene, V gene, CDR3 protein.

length: 13
J: TRBJ2-2
V: TRBV7-2
CDR3: CASSFTQGGELFF

length: 15
J: TRBJ2-7
V: TRBV28
CDR3: CASSEGTSGPYEQYF

length: 12
J: TRBJ2-7
V: TRBV29-1
CDR3: CSAHEQGNEQYF

length: 16
J: TRBJ2-7
V: TRBV5-4
CDR3: CASSATQGPQRSEQYF

length: 15
J: TRBJ1-3
V: TRBV4-1
CDR3: CASSQESGPGNTIYF

length: 14
J: TRBJ1-4
V: TRBV11-2
CDR3: CASSLGREGEKLFF

length: 13
J: TRBJ1-5
V: TRBV30
CDR3: CAWSVQSNQPQHF

length: 12
J: TRBJ2-5
V: TRBV5-6
CDR3: CASSLGWETQYF

length: 17
J: TRBJ2-1
V: TRBV21-1
CDR3: CASSPENVLRAYNEQFF

length: 17
J: TRBJ1-5
V: TRBV7-6
CDR3: CASSNRDRGSPNQPQHF

length: 12
J: TRBJ1-5
V: TRBV30
CDR3: CAWAASSGPQHF

length: 17
J: TRBJ1-5
V: TRBV28
CDR3: CASSFRSGRVGYQPQHF

length: 13
J: TRBJ2-3
V: TRBV5-1
CDR3: CASSLGNTDTQYF

length: 16
J: TRBJ1-5
V: TRBV19
CDR3: CASSIVGTPVGQPQHF

length: 15
J: TRBJ1-2
V: TRBV6-5
CDR3: CASSRSLRTGDGYTF

length: 16
J: TRBJ2-5
V: TRBV4-3
CDR3: CASSQVLAGGPQTQYF

length: 15
J: .
V: TRBV28
CDR3: CASRGQTVSTDTQHF